What follows are 32 T cell receptor beta chains derived from one specimen sequenced in a study of T cells in Graves' hyperthyroidism and ophthalmopathy. It was RNA transcripts that yielded the amplified TCR beta CDR3 regions. A first-round RT-PCR of the TCR CDR3 used the HTBI primer set. TCRdb recomputed calls from the multiplex PCR reads with MiXCR, one row per CDR3 protein. The repertoire holds over 500,000 distinct CDR3 sequences, with around 15% as singletons. What was sequenced was blood. The receptors come from a woman between 35 and 50 years old with Graves' hyperthyroidism.

This clonotype was counted ten times or more. This chain connects TRBV11-1 to TRBJ2-3, with D unclear. The CDR3 contains 12 residues. V was cut by 6 bases and J by 2 bases, with 6 bases left in between. Germline V CDR1 and CDR2: SGHAT, FQDESV (reference sequence). The CDR3 sequence: CASRINTDTQYF. As DNA, the CDR3 is TGTGCCAGCAGAATTAACACAGATACGCAGTATTTT. Looking up the rest from reference TRBV11-1 and TRBJ2-3 gives the full variable domain: EAEVAQSPRYKITEKSQAVAFWCDPISGHATLYWYRQILGQGPELLVQFQDESVVDDSQLPKDRFSAERLKGVDSTLKIQPAELGDSAMYLCASRINTDTQYFGPGTRLTVL.

This clonotype was counted many times. The chain carries TRBV11-2 and TRBJ2-7; 7 bases align to TRBD1. This CDR3 has 17 amino acids. Germline CDR1 is SGHAT and CDR2 is FQNNGV. V shed 5 bases and J 0 bases; nucleotides not matched to a gene: 13. The CDR3 sequence: CASSPRVRQGVSYEQYF. The CDR3 nucleotides read TGTGCCAGCAGCCCACGCGTCCGACAGGGAGTCTCCTACGAGCAGTACTTC.

The chain has TRBV13 and TRBJ2-3, with 8 bases fitting TRBD2. The CDR3 spans 20 residues. Germline values: CDR1 PRHDT, CDR2 FYEKMQ (reference sequence). V was pared by 4 bases and J by 2 bases, with 20 bases of the junction left unmatched. CDR3 nucleotide sequence: TGTGCCAGCAGCTCTCGGACACCGCAGGGACGGGAGGGCCTCACAGATACGCAGTATTTT. Amino acids: CASSSRTPQGREGLTDTQYF. Complete variable domain (other parts from reference TRBV13 and TRBJ2-3): AAGVIQSPRHLIKEKRETATLKCYPIPRHDTVYWYQQGPGQDPQFLISFYEKMQSDKGSIPDRFSAQQFSDYHSELNMSSLELGDSALYFCASSSRTPQGREGLTDTQYFGPGTRLTVL.

This clonotype was observed a handful of times. The V call is TRBV19, the J call TRBJ1-2; D is unclear. This CDR3 spans 14 amino acids. Looked up from germline, CDR1 is LNHDA and CDR2 is SQIVND (reference sequence). V was trimmed by 9 bases and J by 4 bases, leaving 18 bases between them. DNA for the CDR3: TGTGCCAGCCACTACAAACGGGGTAGCTATGGCTACACCTTC. Translated: CASHYKRGSYGYTF.

This clonotype was seen at least ten times. The CDR3 reads CASGSTGTNQPQHF. Written as DNA, the CDR3 is TGTGCCAGTGGAAGTACAGGGACAAATCAGCCCCAGCATTTT. J is TRBJ1-5 and V is TRBV28, with TRBD1 as a possible D gene (6 bases). Trimming took off 9 bases at V and 4 bases at J, with 16 bases between the two ends. This CDR3 has 14 residues. CDR1 and CDR2 from the germline V gene are MDHEN and SYDVKM.

This clonotype was seen more than once but under ten times. The genes are TRBV24-1 and TRBJ2-1; D might be TRBD2 (6 bases). V was clipped by 0 bases and J by 9 bases, with 11 bases between them. The germline V gene encodes CDR1 KGHDR and CDR2 SFDVKD. CDR3 length: 14 residues. The CDR3 spells CATSDLVSGVEQFF. The CDR3 DNA follows: TGTGCCACCAGTGATTTGGTTTCGGGGGTTGAGCAGTTCTTC.

With respect to this clonotype: A read error may account for a junction end that differs from germline. This chain links TRBV28 with TRBJ2-6, with TRBD1 matching over 7 bases. Germline V gene data show CDR1 as MDHEN and CDR2 as SYDVKM. The CDR3 extends over 17 amino acids. The DNA of the CDR3 is TGTGCCAGCAGTCTCCAGGGACGCGGTAAGGGGGCCAACGTCCCGACTTTC. This gives the protein CASSLQGRGKGANVPTF. Based on the CDR3 plus reference TRBV28 and TRBJ2-6, the full variable domain is DVKVTQSSRYLVKRTGEKVFLECVQDMDHENMFWYRQDPGLGLRLIYFSYDVKMKEKGDIPEGYSVSREKKERFSLILESASTNQTSMYLCASSLQGRGKGANVPTFGAGSRLTVL.

This chain connects TRBV5-1 to TRBJ2-1; 9 bases are shared with TRBD1. V lost 4 bases to trimming and J lost 7 bases; unmatched junction nucleotides: 9. CDR3 length: 15 amino acids. Germline loops: CDR1 SGHRS, CDR2 YFSETQ. Written as DNA, the CDR3 is TGCGCCAGCAGCCCCCGGGACAGGGTTGATAATGAGCAGTTCTTC. Translation gives CASSPRDRVDNEQFF.

This clonotype was observed at least ten times. The chain links TRBV7-3 to TRBJ1-1; D may be TRBD1 (5 bases). Germline assignment: CDR1 SGHTA and CDR2 FQGTGA. With 5 bases removed from V and 0 bases from J, the gap between germline ends came to 10 bases. The length of the CDR3 is 14 residues. The CDR3 here is CASSPGTMNTEAFF. DNA for the CDR3: TGTGCCAGCAGCCCTGGGACCATGAACACTGAAGCTTTCTTT.

This clonotype was counted ten times or more. A much bigger clone sits one base away, suggesting this may be a read error. The gene calls are TRBV3-1 and TRBJ2-7, with 9 nucleotides matching TRBD1. The CDR3 loop spans 15 amino acids. Trimming removed 5 bases from V and 0 bases from J; junction bases left unmatched: 5. CDR1 and CDR2 (germline): LGHDT, YNNKEL (reference sequence). As DNA, the CDR3 is TGTGCCAGCAGCGGACCGGGACAGGGCTCCTACGAGCAGTACTTC. Its translation is CASSGPGQGSYEQYF.

This clonotype has a count of ten or more. This chain uses TRBV20-1 with TRBJ1-1; D unresolved. V was pared by 0 bases and J by 1 base, with 15 bases between. The germline CDR1 and CDR2 sequences are DFQATT and SNEGSKA (reference sequence). CDR3 length equals 16 residues. CDR3: CSARDQAGLRNTEAFF. DNA for the CDR3: TGCAGTGCTAGAGATCAAGCTGGGTTGAGGAACACTGAAGCTTTCTTT.

The chain has TRBV6-1 and TRBJ2-1; 15 nucleotides agree with TRBD2. V trimming: 7 bases; J trimming: 7 bases; junction bases outside the gene matches: 5. This CDR3 has 15 residues. CDR1 is MNHNS and CDR2 is SASEGT in the germline V gene. This chain's CDR3 is CASTPGLAGGNEQFF. CDR3 in DNA: TGTGCCAGCACCCCCGGACTAGCGGGAGGGAATGAGCAGTTCTTC.

This clonotype was detected only a few times. It may be a read error: a sequence one base away is much more abundant. The genes are TRBV2 and TRBJ2-1; TRBD2 is a possible D gene (6 bases). V lost 7 bases, J lost 10 bases, and 20 bases lay in between. Germline assignment: CDR1 SNHLY and CDR2 FYNNEI. The CDR3 sequence is 14 residues long. This CDR3 reads CASTTGTSAEEQFF. CDR3 in DNA: TGTGCCAGCACAACCGGGACTTCTGCGGAAGAGCAGTTCTTC.

The chain combines TRBV20-1 with TRBJ2-3, with TRBD2 as a possible D gene (6 bases). The CDR3 sequence is 16 residues long. From germline, CDR1 is DFQATT and CDR2 SNEGSKA (reference sequence). V lost 5 bases, J lost 2 bases, and 20 bases lay in between. For the CDR3, the DNA is TGCAGTGCTGGCGGGGAACTTTATCCAAACACAGATACGCAGTATTTT. This gives the protein CSAGGELYPNTDTQYF.

This clonotype was seen ten or more times. The rearrangement links TRBV11-2 to TRBJ2-3; 9 bases align to TRBD2. The CDR3 has 15 residues. Germline CDR1 and CDR2: SGHAT and FQNNGV. V was pared by 1 base and J by 6 bases, with 5 bases of the junction left unmatched. The CDR3, as DNA: TGTGCCAGCAGCTTAGGTGCGGGAGGGGCGGATACGCAGTATTTT. Translated, it gives CASSLGAGGADTQYF.

Ten or more counts support this clonotype. The gene calls are TRBV28 and TRBJ1-5; D unresolved. V gave up 6 bases and J gave up 2 bases, with 11 bases separating them. CDR1 is MDHEN and CDR2 is SYDVKM in the germline V gene. The CDR3 runs to 14 residues. The CDR3 is CASSGGPGNQPQHF. The CDR3 DNA reads TGTGCCAGCAGCGGAGGGCCTGGCAATCAGCCCCAGCATTTT.

The V gene is TRBV11-3, the J gene TRBJ2-2; TRBD2 aligns across 8 bases. The CDR3 extends over 16 amino acids. Unmatched junction bases numbered 8, after V lost 1 base and J lost 7 bases. The germline V gene has CDR1 SGHNT and CDR2 YENEEA. The chain's CDR3 is CASSLGREDRGGELFF. DNA for the CDR3: TGTGCCAGCAGCTTAGGGCGGGAGGACCGAGGCGGGGAGCTGTTTTTT.

In this sample, this clonotype turned up a few times. This could be a read error, since a much larger clone is one nucleotide away. V usage is TRBV12-3 or TRBV12-4 and J usage is TRBJ2-1, with TRBD2 matching over 12 bases. J gave up 7 bases and V 5 bases, and 9 bases lay outside the gene matches. CDR3 length: 16 residues. DNA for the CDR3: TGTGCCAGCAGTACGCCTAGCGGGAGGGCCTTGAATGAGCAGTTCTTC. It is translated as CASSTPSGRALNEQFF.

The rearrangement links TRBV4-1 to TRBJ2-5; D is uncertain. Germline lookup yields CDR1 MGHRA and CDR2 YSYEKL. Trimming left V 1 base short and J 2 bases short, with 11 bases between. This CDR3 spans 15 amino acids. CDR3 DNA sequence: TGCGCCAGCAGCCAAGTAGCAGTACAACAAGAGACCCAGTACTTC. This codes for CASSQVAVQQETQYF.

This clonotype was recorded many times. The genes are TRBV3-1 and TRBJ1-1; the D is unclear. This CDR3 contains 13 residues. V was pared by 0 bases and J by 11 bases, with 13 bases between. CDR1 is LGHDT, CDR2 YNNKEL, per germline (reference sequence). In DNA, the CDR3 is TGTGCCAGCAGCCAAGATCCAGCGTTATCGGCTTTCTTT. Translated, it gives CASSQDPALSAFF.

At least ten counts were recorded for this clonotype. This CDR3 is CAWSVGQGLQPQHF. CDR3 sequence (DNA): TGTGCCTGGAGTGTAGGGCAGGGGTTACAGCCCCAGCATTTT. This rearrangement joins TRBV30 to TRBJ1-5; TRBD1 is a possible D gene (6 bases). Between the trimmed V and J ends, which lost 0 bases and 7 bases, there was a span of 13 bases. The CDR3 has 14 amino acids. Germline CDR1 and CDR2: GTSNPN and SVGIG (reference sequence).

This clonotype was picked up many times. The CDR3 reads CASNTKGVHEQYF. CDR3 bases: TGTGCCAGCAACACCAAGGGGGTCCACGAGCAGTACTTC. V usage is TRBV28 and J usage is TRBJ2-7, with D tentatively TRBD1 (6 bases). The CDR3 extends over 13 amino acids. Germline CDR1 reads MDHEN; CDR2 reads SYDVKM. Trimming removed 7 bases from V and 5 bases from J, with 15 bases in between.

This clonotype was seen repeatedly, ten times or more. The gene calls are TRBV11-2 and TRBJ2-1; the match to TRBD2 covers 11 bases. The length of the CDR3 is 16 residues. After removal of 2 bases from V and 7 bases from J, the junction contained 7 bases not matched to a gene. In germline, CDR1 is SGHAT, CDR2 FQNNGV. CDR3 DNA sequence: TGTGCCAGCAGCTTATCTAGCGGGAGGATCTTGAATGAGCAGTTCTTC. It encodes CASSLSSGRILNEQFF. Based on the CDR3 plus reference TRBV11-2 and TRBJ2-1, the full variable domain is EAGVAQSPRYKIIEKRQSVAFWCNPISGHATLYWYQQILGQGPKLLIQFQNNGVVDDSQLPKDRFSAERLKGVDSTLKIQPAKLEDSAVYLCASSLSSGRILNEQFFGPGTRLTVL.

The V call is TRBV27, the J call TRBJ2-1, with D uncertain. Germline assignment: CDR1 MNHEY and CDR2 SMNVEV (reference sequence). CDR3 length equals 11 residues. Trimming took 5 bases from V and 9 from J, leaving 8 bases between them. As DNA, the CDR3 is TGTGCCAGCAGTAGTATACTTGAGCAGTTCTTC. Residues: CASSSILEQFF.

The rearrangement joins TRBV5-1 to TRBJ1-2; maybe TRBD1 (6 bases). V shed 4 bases and J shed 10 bases, with 14 bases lying between them. Per the germline V gene, CDR1 is SGHRS and CDR2 is YFSETQ. CDR3 length: 12 residues. Here the CDR3 DNA reads TGCGCCAGCAGCGACGGACAGAAACCCTACACCTTC. This gives the protein CASSDGQKPYTF.

The chain has TRBV19 and TRBJ2-1, with 7 nucleotides matching TRBD1. The CDR3 loop spans 17 amino acids. The germline CDR1 and CDR2 sequences are LNHDA and SQIVND (reference sequence). J lost 1 base, V lost 6 bases, and 12 bases had no gene match. The CDR3 reads CASRTIEGARSYNEQFF. CDR3 nucleotides: TGTGCCAGTAGGACGATAGAGGGGGCAAGGTCCTACAATGAGCAGTTCTTC. Full variable domain (outside the CDR3, taken from reference TRBV19 and TRBJ2-1): DGGITQSPKYLFRKEGQNVTLSCEQNLNHDAMYWYRQDPGQGLRLIYYSQIVNDFQKGDIAEGYSVSREKKESFPLTVTSAQKNPTAFYLCASRTIEGARSYNEQFFGPGTRLTVL.

This clonotype was picked up many times. The chain combines TRBV20-1 with TRBJ1-4; perhaps TRBD1 as D (6 bases). From germline, CDR1 is DFQATT and CDR2 SNEGSKA (reference sequence). Trimming removed 5 bases at V and 2 bases at J, with 12 bases between. The CDR3 contains 14 residues. The CDR3 is CSASTGSTNEKLFF. CDR3 bases: TGCAGTGCTTCCACAGGGTCGACTAATGAAAAACTGTTTTTT.

Many counts were recorded for this clonotype. The chain recombines TRBV12-3 or TRBV12-4 with TRBJ1-2; D is undetermined. V was pared by 8 bases and J by 4 bases, with 14 bases between. CDR3 length: 13 residues. The CDR3 DNA reads as TGTGCCAGCTGTCGGTCCGGGATCTATGGCTACACCTTC. Protein sequence: CASCRSGIYGYTF.

The sample holds many counts of this clonotype. The chain employs TRBV19 and TRBJ2-1, with D perhaps assigned TRBD1 or TRBD2 (5 bases each). Per germline, CDR1 LNHDA and CDR2 SQIVND (reference sequence). V gave up 6 bases and J gave up 6 bases, with 18 bases separating them. CDR3 length: 15 residues. The CDR3 region is CASSLGRRIINEQFF. The CDR3 DNA reads TGTGCCAGTAGCCTGGGACGGCGAATTATCAATGAGCAGTTCTTC.

This clonotype occurred a few times. The chain is built from TRBV10-2 and TRBJ2-1, with TRBD2 matching 8 bases. CDR1 and CDR2 (germline): WSHSY, SAAADI. Trimming cost V 8 bases and J 7 bases; bases outside gene matches: 16. CDR3 length: 16 residues. CDR3 protein: CASRGGSGMVRNEQFF. The CDR3 coding sequence is TGCGCCAGCCGGGGGGGTAGCGGGATGGTGCGTAATGAGCAGTTCTTC.

In this sample, this clonotype turned up many times. This chain joins TRBV20-1 and TRBJ2-6; 7 positions match TRBD1. The CDR3 has 14 amino acids. The V gene end was trimmed by 5 bases and the J gene end by 0 bases; junction bases not matched to a gene: 1. Germline assignment: CDR1 DFQATT and CDR2 SNEGSKA (reference sequence). This CDR3 is CSARTGSGANVLTF. CDR3 nucleotides: TGCAGTGCTCGGACAGGCTCTGGGGCCAACGTCCTGACTTTC.

CDR3 nucleotide sequence: TGTGCCAGTAGTATGCCGGGGGACAGGGGTTACAATGAGCAGTTCTTC. Its translation: CASSMPGDRGYNEQFF. The chain employs TRBV19 and TRBJ2-1; 10 bases map to TRBD1. Looked up from germline, CDR1 is LNHDA and CDR2 is SQIVND (reference sequence). The V and J ends lost 3 bases and 4 bases, in that order; junction bases with no gene match: 6. This CDR3 spans 16 amino acids.